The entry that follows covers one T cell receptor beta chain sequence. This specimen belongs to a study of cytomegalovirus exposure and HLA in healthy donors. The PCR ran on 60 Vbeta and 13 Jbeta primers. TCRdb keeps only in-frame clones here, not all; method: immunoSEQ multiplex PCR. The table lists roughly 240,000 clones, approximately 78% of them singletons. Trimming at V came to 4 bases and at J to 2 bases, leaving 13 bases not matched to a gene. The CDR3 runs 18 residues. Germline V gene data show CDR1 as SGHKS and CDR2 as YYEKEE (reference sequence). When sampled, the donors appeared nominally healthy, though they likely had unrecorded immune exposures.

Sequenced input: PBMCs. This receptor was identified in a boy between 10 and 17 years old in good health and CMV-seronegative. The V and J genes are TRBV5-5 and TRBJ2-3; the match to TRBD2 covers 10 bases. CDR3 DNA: TGTGCCAGCAGCCTTGGACTAGCGGCCCCTCCCATCACAGATACGCAGTATTTT. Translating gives CASSLGLAAPPITDTQYF.